Listed below are T cell receptor beta chains from one sample, sequenced in a study of T cell changes during pregnancy in multiple sclerosis. Sequencing used immunoSEQ multiplex PCR; TCRdb keeps in-frame clones, though not all of them. The sample holds approximately 65,000 clones; around 96% are singletons and the top ten take roughly 2.5%. This material consisted of CD8+ T cells from peripheral blood mononuclear cells, taken after pregnancy. The origin of the receptors is a female donor with multiple sclerosis, enrolled in a pregnancy study. CDR3s include the opening cysteine and the closing phenylalanine or tryptophan. Each record gives: V gene, D gene, J gene, clone size, CDR3 DNA, CDR3 protein. The D gene is left open where the match is weak. Only some rows state a clone size, as once, few, many or a class for expanded clones.

TRBV7-6,TRBD2,TRBJ2-7,.,TGTGCCAGCAGCTTACTCGGGACTAGCGGGAGCCCGGGAGAGCAGTACTTC,CASSLLGTSGSPGEQYF
TRBV15,TRBD1,TRBJ2-7,.,TGTGCCACCAGCAGGGGGACAGAGATACGCTACGAGCAGTACTTC,CATSRGTEIRYEQYF
TRBV2,TRBD2,TRBJ2-1,.,TGTGCCAGCAGTGAAGTCGGGGGGGCAGTATACAATGAGCAGTTCTTC,CASSEVGGAVYNEQFF
TRBV19,TRBD1,TRBJ1-1,few,TGTGCCAGTAGTATAGGCGGGACAGGGTTACTCTTT,CASSIGGTGLLF
TRBV27,.,TRBJ2-1,.,TGTGCCAGCAGTTTAGTGGGAGGTGAGCAGTTCTTC,CASSLVGGEQFF
TRBV11-2,.,TRBJ2-7,.,TGTGCCAGCAGCTTAGATCCGGGGGTCGACGAGCAGTACTTC,CASSLDPGVDEQYF
TRBV27,.,TRBJ2-2,.,TGTGCCAGCAGTTTATCGGGAGCTGGCACCGGGGAGCTGTTTTTT,CASSLSGAGTGELFF
TRBV5-1,TRBD2,TRBJ2-5,.,TGCGCCAGCAGCTTGGTTAGCGGGAGACTCGGGGAGACCCAGTACTTC,CASSLVSGRLGETQYF
TRBV27,TRBD2,TRBJ2-1,.,TGTGCCAGCAGTCCCTTCCTAGCGGGAGGGCCTAAGGGCAATGAGCAGTTCTTC,CASSPFLAGGPKGNEQFF
TRBV7-8,TRBD1,TRBJ1-1,.,TGTGCCAGCAGCTTAGGACAGGGGAGCACTGAAGCTTTCTTT,CASSLGQGSTEAFF
TRBV19,TRBD2,TRBJ2-3,once,TGTGCCAGTAGTATGTTCGCGGGAGGGCCAAATACGCAGTATTTT,CASSMFAGGPNTQYF
TRBV21-1,.,TRBJ2-1,.,TGTGCCGTAGGGGTTAGCGAGCAGTTCTTC,CAVGVSEQFF
TRBV25-1,.,TRBJ2-1,once,TGTGCCAGCAGTGAAATAATACAGGGTTTCGGTGAGCAGTTCTTC,CASSEIIQGFGEQFF
TRBV28,TRBD1,TRBJ2-5,.,TGTGCCAGCAGTTCAATAACAGGGGGTTCTAATGGAGAGACCCAGTACTTC,CASSSITGGSNGETQYF
TRBV28,TRBD2,TRBJ2-7,.,TGTGCCAGCAGTTTCTCCACAGGGGGCGCACCGGGACTAGCGGGCTACGAGCAGTACTTC,CASSFSTGGAPGLAGYEQYF
TRBV7-9,.,TRBJ2-1,.,TGTGCCAGCAGCCAAACTAGCACTGAGCAGTTCTTC,CASSQTSTEQFF
TRBV28,.,TRBJ2-4,.,TGTGCCAGCAGTTCCCCGACATCCCGAAACATTCAGTACTTC,CASSSPTSRNIQYF
TRBV2,TRBD2,TRBJ2-1,.,TGTGCCAGCAGGCCCGGCAAGCGGGAGGTTTGGGTATACAATGAGCAGTTCTTC,CASRPGKREVWVYNEQFF
TRBV27,.,TRBJ2-2,once,TGTGCCAGCAGTTTAATGGGGGGAAGGAACACCGGGGAGCTGTTTTTT,CASSLMGGRNTGELFF
TRBV5-4,.,TRBJ2-1,.,TGTGCCAGCAGCTTGGTCGGGGATACCCGACCCAATGAGCAGTTCTTC,CASSLVGDTRPNEQFF
TRBV27,TRBD1,TRBJ2-7,once,TGTGCCAGCACCAGCCTGTCCGGGACAGGCCGCTACGAGCAGTACTTC,CASTSLSGTGRYEQYF
TRBV4-3,.,TRBJ2-7,.,TGCGCCAGCAGCCCGGTAGGGGCCCCTTACGGTGAGCAGTACTTC,CASSPVGAPYGEQYF
TRBV5-6,.,TRBJ1-2,.,TGTGCCAGCACCTTCCCGACAGGCGCCTTCTATGGCTACACCTTC,CASTFPTGAFYGYTF
TRBV14,.,TRBJ1-1,.,TGTGCCAGCAGCCGGAACGGGGACAAGAACACTGAAGCTTTCTTT,CASSRNGDKNTEAFF
TRBV27,TRBD2,TRBJ2-7,once,TGTGCCAGCTCCCTAGCGGGCTCCTACGAGCAGTACTTC,CASSLAGSYEQYF
TRBV13,.,TRBJ2-3,.,TGTGCCAGCAGCTTAAGCCTAGCCGAGGCAGATACGCAGTATTTT,CASSLSLAEADTQYF
TRBV5-1,.,TRBJ2-3,.,TGCGCCAGCAGCGACAACACAGATACGCAGTATTTT,CASSDNTDTQYF